The source of this T cell receptor (beta chain) is a study of blood T cell repertoires in COVID-19. For the study at large: Sources were T cells, B-cell-depleted T cells, or PBMCs; the material itself was cDNA or gDNA.

The germline gives CDR1 MNHEY, CDR2 SVGAGI. The CDR3 contains 16 residues. The junction had 9 bases not matched to a gene; V was cut back by 2 bases and J by 6 bases. Original processing methods: Reference gene primers were amplified, and this amplification served to estimate nucleated cell counts. Libraries were prepared by immunoSEQ multiplex PCR; TCRdb keeps only in-frame clonotypes and omits some of them. V and J calls plus clone size are reproduced from that table; the DNA served to infer D and trimming. The sample carries about 280,000 clones, approximately 85% recorded once. The clonotype was recovered from a human donor in a cohort sampled during active COVID-19. What was sequenced was peripheral blood. The chain links TRBV6-5 to TRBJ2-2; 7 nucleotides agree with TRBD1. The CDR3 sequence is CASSYAAGGRAGELFF. The CDR3 region has the DNA TGTGCCAGCAGTTACGCTGCAGGGGGTAGGGCCGGGGAGCTGTTTTTT.